A selection of T cell receptor beta chains follows, all from one sample in a study of blood T cell repertoires in COVID-19. Data came from immunoSEQ multiplex PCR; TCRdb stores just in-frame clones and leaves some out. The sample lists 97,000 or so clones; 80% to 95% were seen once. Sequenced input: peripheral blood. The receptors shown here come from a woman aged 45-59 years with COVID-19, enrolled during active disease. Both conserved end residues are trimmed from each CDR3. Fields, in order: V gene, CDR3 length, J gene, CDR3 protein.

v_gene: TRBV7-9; len: 14; j_gene: TRBJ2-4; CDR3aa: ASSLIRTTAKNIQY
v_gene: TRBV6-5; len: 14; j_gene: TRBJ2-1; CDR3aa: ASSYFRQGAYNEQF
v_gene: TRBV21-1; len: 16; j_gene: TRBJ2-5; CDR3aa: ASSKGNRLQGRQETQY
v_gene: TRBV5-1; len: 15; j_gene: TRBJ1-6; CDR3aa: ASSLYRTGISNSPLH
v_gene: TRBV5-1; len: 13; j_gene: TRBJ1-1; CDR3aa: ASSKGAIVETEAF
v_gene: TRBV6-2/TRBV6-3; len: 11; j_gene: TRBJ1-2; CDR3aa: ASSYERVRGYT
v_gene: TRBV5-5; len: 13; j_gene: TRBJ1-2; CDR3aa: ASSDPGTDIYGYT
v_gene: TRBV15; len: 15; j_gene: TRBJ1-5; CDR3aa: ATSGGTGGAGNQPQH
v_gene: TRBV28; len: 13; j_gene: TRBJ2-3; CDR3aa: ASSEQGVYTDTQY
v_gene: TRBV3-1/TRBV3-2; len: 13; j_gene: TRBJ1-4; CDR3aa: ASSPSPRVAEKLF
v_gene: TRBV6-5; len: 10; j_gene: TRBJ1-2; CDR3aa: ASRVQDYGYT
v_gene: TRBV6-5; len: 9; j_gene: TRBJ2-1; CDR3aa: ASSTTQEQF
v_gene: TRBV19; len: 9; j_gene: TRBJ1-2; CDR3aa: ASSLFDGYT
v_gene: TRBV19; len: 13; j_gene: TRBJ2-2; CDR3aa: ASSIRQSNTGELF
v_gene: TRBV18; len: 13; j_gene: TRBJ1-1; CDR3aa: ASSTSRGLFTEAF
v_gene: TRBV7-8; len: 12; j_gene: TRBJ1-1; CDR3aa: ASSLTNTNTEAF
v_gene: TRBV28; len: 13; j_gene: TRBJ1-6; CDR3aa: ASSFFDRYNSPLH
v_gene: TRBV3-1/TRBV3-2; len: 10; j_gene: TRBJ1-5; CDR3aa: ASSLRGQPQH
v_gene: TRBV11-3; len: 10; j_gene: TRBJ1-1; CDR3aa: ASSSRFSEAF
v_gene: TRBV5-1; len: 13; j_gene: TRBJ1-6; CDR3aa: ASSLETGVGSPLH
v_gene: TRBV5-5; len: 14; j_gene: TRBJ1-2; CDR3aa: ASSPLTGAINYGYT
v_gene: TRBV30; len: 12; j_gene: TRBJ1-2; CDR3aa: AWSVGSGPLGYT
v_gene: TRBV9; len: 13; j_gene: TRBJ1-6; CDR3aa: ASSVEGRGISPLH
v_gene: TRBV11-2; len: 11; j_gene: TRBJ1-2; CDR3aa: ASSPDRNYGYT